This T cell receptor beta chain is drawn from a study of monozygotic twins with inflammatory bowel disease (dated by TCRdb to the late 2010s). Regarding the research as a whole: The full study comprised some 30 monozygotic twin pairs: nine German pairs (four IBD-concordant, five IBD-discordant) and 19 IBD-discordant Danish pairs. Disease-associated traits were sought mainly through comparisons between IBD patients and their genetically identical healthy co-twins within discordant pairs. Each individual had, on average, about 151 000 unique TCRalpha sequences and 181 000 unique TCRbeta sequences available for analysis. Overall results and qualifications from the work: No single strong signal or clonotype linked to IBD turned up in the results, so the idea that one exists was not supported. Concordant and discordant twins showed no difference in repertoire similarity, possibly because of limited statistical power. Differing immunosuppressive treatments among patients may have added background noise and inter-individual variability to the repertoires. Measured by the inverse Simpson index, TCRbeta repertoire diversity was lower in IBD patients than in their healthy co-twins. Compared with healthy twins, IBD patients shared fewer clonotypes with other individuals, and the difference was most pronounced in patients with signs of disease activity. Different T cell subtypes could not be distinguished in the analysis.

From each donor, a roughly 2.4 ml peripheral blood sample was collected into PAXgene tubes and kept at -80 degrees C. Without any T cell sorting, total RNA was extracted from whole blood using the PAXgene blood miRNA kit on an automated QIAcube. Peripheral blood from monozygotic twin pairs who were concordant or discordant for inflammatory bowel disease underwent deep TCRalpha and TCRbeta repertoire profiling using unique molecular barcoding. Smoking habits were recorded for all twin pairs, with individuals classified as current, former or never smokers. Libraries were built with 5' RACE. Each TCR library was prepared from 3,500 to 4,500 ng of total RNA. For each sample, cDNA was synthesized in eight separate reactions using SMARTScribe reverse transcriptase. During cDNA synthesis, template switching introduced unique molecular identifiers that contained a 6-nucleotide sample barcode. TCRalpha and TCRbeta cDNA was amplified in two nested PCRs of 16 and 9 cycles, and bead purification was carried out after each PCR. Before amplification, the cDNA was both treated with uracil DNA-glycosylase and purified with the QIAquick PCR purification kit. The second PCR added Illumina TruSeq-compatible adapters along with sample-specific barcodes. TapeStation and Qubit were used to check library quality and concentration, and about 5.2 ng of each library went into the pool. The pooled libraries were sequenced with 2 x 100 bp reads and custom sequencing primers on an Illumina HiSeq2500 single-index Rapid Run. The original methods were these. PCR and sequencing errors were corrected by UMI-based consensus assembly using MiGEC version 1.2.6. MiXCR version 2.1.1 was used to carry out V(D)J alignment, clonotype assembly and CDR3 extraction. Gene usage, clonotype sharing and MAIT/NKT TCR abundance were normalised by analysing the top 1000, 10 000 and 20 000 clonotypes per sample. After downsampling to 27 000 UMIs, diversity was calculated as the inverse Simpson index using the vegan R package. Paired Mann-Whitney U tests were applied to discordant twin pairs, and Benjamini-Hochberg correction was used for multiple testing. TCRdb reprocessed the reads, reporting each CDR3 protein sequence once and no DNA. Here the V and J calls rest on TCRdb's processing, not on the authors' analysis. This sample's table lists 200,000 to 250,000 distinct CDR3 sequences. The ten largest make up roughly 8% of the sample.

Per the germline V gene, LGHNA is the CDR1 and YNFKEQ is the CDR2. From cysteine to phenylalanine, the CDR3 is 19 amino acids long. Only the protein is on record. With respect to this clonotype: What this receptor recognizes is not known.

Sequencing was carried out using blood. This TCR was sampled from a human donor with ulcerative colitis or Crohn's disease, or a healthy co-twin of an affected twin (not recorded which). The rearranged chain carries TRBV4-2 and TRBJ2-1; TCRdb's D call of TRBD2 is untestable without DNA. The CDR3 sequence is CASSQDIGWGTQSYNEQFF.